These T cell receptor beta chains were read from a single sample in a study of shared clonotypes between healthy human individuals. Libraries were prepared by immunoSEQ multiplex PCR; TCRdb keeps only in-frame clonotypes and omits some of them. The sample gives some 2,400,000 clones, around 95% of which show up once; less than 0.15% is in the top ten. Material for sequencing was naive CD4+ T cells sorted from blood. These TCRs come from a man aged 18 to 35 in good health. Both conserved end residues are part of each CDR3. The D gene is left open where the match is weak. Size values are once, few and many counts, or a class for expanded clones, and some rows have none.

v_gene	abundance	j_gene	d_gene	CDR3aa	CDR3nt
TRBV9	once	TRBJ2-3	TRBD2	CASSVESTTSGRRDTQYF	TGTGCCAGCAGCGTAGAGTCTACGACTAGCGGGAGAAGGGATACGCAGTATTTT
TRBV6-5	NA	TRBJ1-2	NA	CASSYSQGRGYTF	TGTGCCAGCAGTTACTCGCAGGGGCGAGGCTACACCTTC
TRBV5-4	once	TRBJ1-1	NA	CASSLEGVGTEAFF	TGTGCCAGCAGCTTGGAGGGGGTTGGCACTGAAGCTTTCTTT
TRBV5-4	NA	TRBJ1-2	NA	CASSSRVTLYGYTF	TGTGCCAGCAGCTCCCGGGTTACGCTTTATGGCTACACCTTC
TRBV2	NA	TRBJ2-2	TRBD2	CASNWLAGAGELFF	TGTGCCAGCAATTGGCTAGCGGGAGCCGGGGAGCTGTTTTTT
TRBV30	NA	TRBJ1-6	NA	CAWSLDNVRNSPLHF	TGTGCCTGGAGTTTGGACAACGTCAGGAATTCACCCCTCCACTTT
TRBV4-1	NA	TRBJ1-3	NA	CASSQGERNTIYF	TGCGCCAGCAGCCAAGGGGAGAGAAACACCATATATTTT
TRBV7-2	NA	TRBJ2-2	NA	CASSRPSVDTGELFF	TGTGCCAGCAGCCGCCCTAGCGTAGACACCGGGGAGCTGTTTTTT
TRBV10-1	NA	TRBJ2-2	NA	CASRGPGITGELFF	TGCGCCTCGAGAGGGCCAGGGATCACCGGGGAGCTGTTTTTT
TRBV2	once	TRBJ2-7	NA	CASGRQNYEQYF	TGTGCCAGCGGGAGACAGAACTACGAGCAGTACTTC
TRBV27	NA	TRBJ2-4	NA	CASSSTDRPVAKNIQYF	TGTGCCAGCAGTTCGACAGACAGACCAGTAGCCAAAAACATTCAGTACTTC
TRBV15	NA	TRBJ1-5	TRBD1	CATSRGPGTAFPNQPQHF	TGTGCCACCAGCAGAGGCCCAGGGACAGCGTTTCCTAATCAGCCCCAGCATTTT
TRBV28	NA	TRBJ2-2	NA	CASSFSGTGELFF	TGTGCCAGCAGTTTCAGTGGCACCGGGGAGCTGTTTTTT
TRBV6-5	NA	TRBJ2-7	NA	CASSYSVGAGGEQYF	TGTGCCAGCAGTTACTCAGTAGGGGCAGGAGGCGAGCAGTACTTC
TRBV10-3	NA	TRBJ2-3	NA	CAISQRIELTDTQYF	TGTGCCATCAGTCAAAGGATAGAACTAACAGATACGCAGTATTTT
TRBV2	NA	TRBJ2-5	TRBD2	CASSEGSSGQETQYF	TGTGCCAGCAGTGAAGGGTCTAGCGGGCAAGAGACCCAGTACTTC
TRBV6-1	NA	TRBJ1-2	NA	CASSEASRINYGYTF	TGTGCCAGCAGTGAAGCAAGCAGGATTAACTATGGCTACACCTTC
TRBV7-9	NA	TRBJ2-5	NA	CASSLEWDKETQYF	TGTGCCAGCAGCTTAGAATGGGACAAAGAGACCCAGTACTTC
TRBV6-1	NA	TRBJ1-5	TRBD1	CASRAGQGGQPQHF	TGTGCCAGCAGAGCGGGACAGGGAGGTCAGCCCCAGCATTTT
TRBV25-1	NA	TRBJ1-6	NA	CASSDSGFPSRLHF	TGTGCCAGCAGTGACTCAGGATTCCCCTCCCGACTCCACTTT
TRBV6-1	NA	TRBJ1-5	NA	CASSEALQGHQPQHF	TGTGCCAGCAGTGAAGCGCTTCAGGGCCATCAGCCCCAGCATTTT
TRBV7-9	NA	TRBJ2-7	NA	CASSLSGAISYEQYF	TGTGCCAGCAGCTTATCAGGGGCGATAAGCTACGAGCAGTACTTC
TRBV7-9	once	TRBJ2-1	TRBD1	CASSQTGGHYNEQFF	TGTGCCAGCAGCCAGACAGGGGGCCACTACAATGAGCAGTTCTTC
TRBV5-1	NA	TRBJ2-7	TRBD1	CASSPHTTGNSYEQYF	TGCGCCAGCAGCCCGCACACGACAGGGAACTCCTACGAGCAGTACTTC
TRBV5-5	NA	TRBJ2-5	TRBD1	CASSLEGTGQETQYF	TGTGCCAGCAGCTTGGAAGGGACAGGGCAAGAGACCCAGTACTTC
TRBV18	NA	TRBJ2-7	TRBD1	CASSPDRVSYEQYF	TGTGCCAGCTCACCAGACAGGGTCTCCTACGAGCAGTACTTC
TRBV29-1	NA	TRBJ2-7	NA	CSVEASTPYEQYF	TGCAGCGTTGAAGCATCCACCCCCTACGAGCAGTACTTC
TRBV28	NA	TRBJ1-3	NA	CASSFPPSGNTIYF	TGTGCCAGCAGTTTCCCTCCCTCGGGAAACACCATATATTTT
TRBV13	once	TRBJ2-5	NA	CASSMRATNGETQYF	TGTGCCAGCAGCATGCGGGCCACTAATGGAGAGACCCAGTACTTC
TRBV4-2	NA	TRBJ2-1	TRBD1	CASSLRQGTNELFF	TGTGCCAGCAGCCTGCGACAGGGTACTAATGAGTTGTTCTTC
TRBV2	NA	TRBJ2-7	NA	CASSGPQGANEQYF	TGTGCCAGCAGCGGGCCCCAAGGGGCAAACGAGCAGTACTTC
TRBV5-1	NA	TRBJ2-1	NA	CASSLGREHNEQFF	TGCGCCAGCAGCTTGGGACGGGAACACAATGAGCAGTTCTTC
TRBV7-9	NA	TRBJ1-1	NA	CASSSGLTNTEAFF	TGTGCCAGCAGCTCAGGGTTAACGAACACTGAAGCTTTCTTT
TRBV7-8	NA	TRBJ1-1	NA	CASSNYKNTEAFF	TGTGCCAGCAGCAACTACAAGAACACTGAAGCTTTCTTT
TRBV18	NA	TRBJ2-3	TRBD2	CASSPPGGSSTDTQYF	TGTGCCAGCTCACCACCAGGCGGGAGCTCGACAGATACGCAGTATTTT
TRBV7-3	NA	TRBJ2-1	NA	CASSLIPGLENEQFF	TGTGCCAGCAGCTTAATTCCGGGACTTGAAAATGAGCAGTTCTTC
TRBV7-2	NA	TRBJ2-5	NA	CASSLERQETQYF	TGTGCCAGCAGCTTAGAAAGACAAGAGACCCAGTACTTC
TRBV11-2	NA	TRBJ2-6	NA	CASSLAGRMSSGANVLTF	TGTGCCAGCAGCTTAGCTGGACGGATGAGCTCTGGGGCCAACGTCCTGACTTTC
TRBV4-3	NA	TRBJ2-3	NA	CASGFRATDTQYF	TGCGCCAGCGGGTTCAGGGCCACAGATACGCAGTATTTT
TRBV9	NA	TRBJ1-2	TRBD1	CASTVTGQGYGYTF	TGTGCCAGCACCGTCACAGGACAGGGCTATGGCTACACCTTC
TRBV5-1	NA	TRBJ2-3	TRBD1	CASSRPTGGPDTQYF	TGCGCCAGCAGCCGTCCGACAGGGGGCCCAGATACGCAGTATTTT
TRBV2	NA	TRBJ1-5	TRBD1	CASVRTGGNQPQHF	TGTGCCAGCGTCCGGACAGGGGGCAATCAGCCCCAGCATTTT
TRBV10-3	NA	TRBJ2-5	NA	CAIMGDSLKTQYF	TGTGCCATCATGGGGGACTCCTTAAAGACCCAGTACTTC
TRBV29-1	NA	TRBJ2-7	TRBD1	CSVEPGTGAGEQYF	TGCAGCGTTGAGCCCGGGACAGGGGCGGGAGAGCAGTACTTC
TRBV5-1	NA	TRBJ2-7	NA	CASRRGGPYEQYF	TGCGCCAGCAGAAGGGGCGGGCCGTACGAGCAGTACTTC
TRBV19	NA	TRBJ1-2	NA	CASSIYTGYGYTF	TGTGCCAGTAGTATTTACACGGGCTATGGCTACACCTTC
TRBV7-2	NA	TRBJ2-3	NA	CASRAPPPGDTQYF	TGTGCCAGCAGAGCGCCCCCCCCTGGGGATACGCAGTATTTT
TRBV19	once	TRBJ1-1	NA	CASIGRTMNTEAFF	TGTGCCAGTATTGGCAGAACCATGAACACTGAAGCTTTCTTT